This T cell receptor beta chain was sequenced during a study of radiation and T cells in renal cell carcinoma. This CDR3 contains 17 residues. The V segment lost 5 bases and the J segment 3 bases; nucleotides outside the gene matches: 8. Germline loops: CDR1 LNHDA, CDR2 SQIVND (reference sequence). Produced via immunoSEQ multiplex PCR; TCRdb's table is partial and in-frame only. Among roughly 160,000 clones listed, 88% were seen once. Time point: blood 4 weeks post-SBRT, at nephrectomy. As for treatment: 15 Gy SBRT to primary tumor, nephrectomy 4 weeks later. The tumor was a clear cell renal cell carcinoma.

The rearrangement joins TRBV19 to TRBJ2-4; 12 bases line up with TRBD2. This sample comprised blood, obtained from a patient whose treatment included radiotherapy and nephrectomy. The origin of this receptor is a woman between 45 and 65 years old with renal cell carcinoma. CDR3 in amino acids: CASSPSGGALDKNIQYF. The CDR3 DNA sequence: TGTGCCAGTAGTCCTAGCGGGGGGGCGTTGGACAAAAACATTCAGTACTTC.